Included here is one T cell receptor beta chain sequence, with context. The germline gives CDR1 SGHVS, CDR2 FQNEAQ. The CDR3 is 17 amino acids. The J segment lost 3 bases and the V segment lost 5 bases, leaving 13 bases of the junction unmatched. This sample was taken from a study of T-cell reconstitution after alpha-beta-depleted transplantation in children. Preparation of the TCRbeta library was carried out with unique molecular identifiers. TCRdb redid the calling of the PCR reads with MiXCR, one entry per CDR3 protein. Of 450,000 to 600,000 distinct CDR3 sequences listed, about 18% are singletons.

Sequenced material: PBMCs from the stem cell graft donor, taken from the stem cell graft. The V call is TRBV7-8, the J call TRBJ2-3; 8 bases agree with TRBD2. This TCR came from a human donor who donated a stem cell graft to a child with acute lymphoblastic leukemia. CDR3 region: CASSRPPSGSETDTQYF. The CDR3, as DNA: TGTGCCAGCAGCCGGCCCCCTAGCGGGTCGGAAACAGATACGCAGTATTTT.